This passage covers 28 T cell receptor beta chains from one sample sequenced in a study of OX40 agonist ivuxolimab in advanced cancers. Generated by immunoSEQ multiplex PCR, the TCRdb table keeps only in-frame clones and is missing some. The table has approximately 35,000 clones, about 90% seen once. The source was CD4+ or CD8+ T cells sorted from blood, collected in a trial of the OX40 agonist ivuxolimab. The source is an adult with an advanced solid tumor such as melanoma, head and neck, liver or kidney cancer.

The rearrangement links TRBV6-5 to TRBJ2-7, with TRBD1 matching over 7 bases. The CDR3 is 13 residues long. Germline lookup yields CDR1 MNHEY and CDR2 SVGAGI. The trim removed 2 bases at V and 5 bases at J, leaving 3 bases unmatched. The DNA of the CDR3 is TGTGCCAGCAGTTACCGGACAGGCCACGAGCAGTACTTC. Amino acids: CASSYRTGHEQYF.

The chain joins TRBV4-1 to TRBJ2-2, with D uncertain. Germline assignment: CDR1 MGHRA and CDR2 YSYEKL. Trimming stripped 0 bases from V and 7 bases from J, with 9 bases between. The CDR3 has 14 amino acids. CDR3 nucleotide sequence: TGCGCCAGCAGCCAAGAAGAGGCCCTCGGGGAGCTGTTTTTT. This translates into CASSQEEALGELFF.

The chain has TRBV4-3 and TRBJ2-5, with D perhaps given as TRBD1 or TRBD2 (5 bases each). From germline, CDR1 is LGHNA and CDR2 YSLEER. The CDR3 extends over 16 amino acids. V was shortened by 1 base and J by 1 base, with 13 bases between the two germline ends. CDR3: CASSQGEGRGQETQYF. The DNA of the CDR3 is TGCGCCAGCAGCCAAGGAGAGGGGCGCGGCCAAGAGACCCAGTACTTC.

The gene calls are TRBV11-2 and TRBJ2-1, with a possible D match to TRBD2 (6 bases). Between the trimmed V and J ends, which lost 1 base and 1 base, there was a span of 8 bases. Germline values: CDR1 SGHAT, CDR2 FQNNGV. The CDR3 extends over 15 amino acids. CDR3 in amino acids: CASSLAGSSYNEQFF. DNA for the CDR3: TGTGCCAGCAGCTTAGCCGGGAGTTCCTACAATGAGCAGTTCTTC.

The chain combines TRBV13 with TRBJ2-1, with TRBD2 matching 9 bases. CDR1 PRHDT and CDR2 FYEKMQ come from the germline V gene (reference sequence). The CDR3 runs 16 residues. Losses at the gene ends were 5 bases for V and 7 bases for J; bases not matched to a gene: 12. The CDR3 nucleotides are TGTGCCAGCAGCCCGGAGACTAGCGGAAAAGGGAATGAGCAGTTCTTC. Translation gives CASSPETSGKGNEQFF.

The rearrangement joins TRBV9 to TRBJ2-3; D is ambiguous. CDR3 length: 15 residues. Deletions cut 0 bases from V and 3 bases from J, with 11 bases between. Germline assignment: CDR1 SGDLS and CDR2 YYNGEE. DNA of the CDR3: TGTGCCAGCAGCGTAGCTGGAGTTGGGACAGATACGCAGTATTTT. Translated, it gives CASSVAGVGTDTQYF. The full variable domain, its missing parts supplied by reference TRBV9 and TRBJ2-3, is DSGVTQTPKHLITATGQRVTLRCSPRSGDLSVYWYQQSLDQGLQFLIQYYNGEERAKGNILERFSAQQFPDLHSELNLSSLELGDSALYFCASSVAGVGTDTQYFGPGTRLTVL.

DNA of the CDR3: TGCGCCAGCAGCCAAGGGGCAGCGGGGGTACCGTACCAAGAGACCCAGTACTTC. This translates into CASSQGAAGVPYQETQYF. The chain recombines TRBV4-3 with TRBJ2-5; 8 bases are shared with TRBD2. The CDR3 contains 18 residues. CDR1 and CDR2 (germline): LGHNA, YSLEER. Trimming took 1 base from V and 0 from J; bases not matched to a gene: 10.

The chain couples TRBV19 to TRBJ2-5; D is unclear. Trimming removed 0 bases from V and 5 bases from J, with 13 bases in between. The CDR3 extends over 15 amino acids. From germline, CDR1 is LNHDA and CDR2 SQIVND (reference sequence). The CDR3 DNA reads as TGTGCCAGTAGTATAGACGTGCAGACGTGGGAGACCCAGTACTTC. This gives the protein CASSIDVQTWETQYF.

J is TRBJ2-7 and V is TRBV7-8, with D unresolved. V shed 3 bases and J shed 1 base, with 7 bases lying between them. Germline CDR1 SGHVS, CDR2 FQNEAQ. This CDR3 has 13 amino acids. CDR3 in amino acids: CASSLAISYEQYF. The DNA of the CDR3 is TGTGCCAGCAGCTTGGCTATATCCTACGAGCAGTACTTC.

This rearrangement joins TRBV13 to TRBJ2-3; perhaps TRBD2 as D (6 bases). Germline V gives CDR1 PRHDT, CDR2 FYEKMQ (reference sequence). This CDR3 spans 15 amino acids. The V gene lost 4 bases and the J gene lost 2 bases, with 13 bases spanning the gap. The CDR3 loop reads CASSSRRADTDTQYF. CDR3 coding DNA: TGTGCCAGCAGCTCCCGGAGGGCCGACACAGATACGCAGTATTTT.

The chain is built from TRBV9 and TRBJ2-5; unclear D gene. Germline V gene sequence: CDR1 SGDLS, CDR2 YYNGEE. Trimming removed 4 bases from V and 5 bases from J, with 12 bases in between. This CDR3 is 13 amino acids long. The CDR3, as DNA: TGTGCCAGCAGCCCCGACACCGGGGAGACCCAGTACTTC. The encoded protein is CASSPDTGETQYF. Supplemented by reference TRBV9 and TRBJ2-5, the full variable domain reads DSGVTQTPKHLITATGQRVTLRCSPRSGDLSVYWYQQSLDQGLQFLIQYYNGEERAKGNILERFSAQQFPDLHSELNLSSLELGDSALYFCASSPDTGETQYFGPGTRLLVL.

In this sample, this clone turned up once. This chain uses TRBV14 with TRBJ2-7, with 8 bases lining up with TRBD1. The junction had 9 bases not matched to a gene; V was cut back by 5 bases and J by 3 bases. In germline, CDR1 is SGHDN, CDR2 FVKESK. This CDR3 region has 15 residues. This CDR3 reads CASSWGTGDFYEQYF. The CDR3 bases are TGTGCCAGCAGCTGGGGGACAGGAGACTTCTACGAGCAGTACTTC.

The genes are TRBV4-3 and TRBJ2-1, with 7 positions matching TRBD1. Per germline, CDR1 LGHNA and CDR2 YSLEER. The CDR3 consists of 17 residues. V dropped 0 bases and J dropped 5; count of bases not matched to a gene: 10. DNA for the CDR3: TGCGCCAGCAGCCAAGAATGGAGACAGGGTAAGGACAATGAGCAGTTCTTC. This translates into CASSQEWRQGKDNEQFF.

This clone was seen just once. V and J are TRBV5-4 and TRBJ2-1, with 12 bases matching TRBD1. CDR3 length: 17 residues. CDR1 is SGHNT and CDR2 is YYREEE in the germline V gene (reference sequence). V dropped 4 bases and J dropped 8; count of bases not matched to a gene: 13. CDR3 amino acids: CASSLHPGQGAKDEQFF. For the CDR3, the DNA is TGTGCCAGCAGCCTTCACCCGGGACAGGGGGCGAAGGATGAGCAGTTCTTC.

Here the CDR3 reads CASSNPGLAGGPYTGELFF. The CDR3 coding sequence is TGCGCCAGCAGCAATCCGGGACTAGCGGGAGGGCCCTACACCGGGGAGCTGTTTTTT. The V call is TRBV5-1, the J call TRBJ2-2; TRBD2 aligns across 16 bases. The length of the CDR3 is 19 residues. The trim removed 4 bases at V and 3 bases at J, leaving 9 bases unmatched. Germline CDR1 SGHRS, CDR2 YFSETQ.

This chain links TRBV7-8 with TRBJ2-2; 14 bases are a match to TRBD2. This CDR3 has 17 amino acids. The V gene's germline CDR1 is SGHVS and CDR2 FQNEAQ. V shed 5 bases and J 7 bases; nucleotides not matched to a gene: 9. CDR3 loop: CASSPGLAGDLVGELFF. For the CDR3, the DNA is TGTGCCAGCAGCCCGGGACTAGCGGGAGATCTGGTCGGGGAGCTGTTTTTT.

The chain employs TRBV7-8 and TRBJ1-2, with a weak D call TRBD1 (6 bases). V lost 4 bases and J lost 5, with 23 bases in between. The CDR3 has 17 amino acids. The germline V gene encodes CDR1 SGHVS and CDR2 FQNEAQ. The CDR3 here is CASSSSRTVYRGYGYTF. CDR3 DNA: TGTGCCAGCAGCTCCTCCCGGACAGTCTATCGGGGATATGGCTACACCTTC.

The table lists this clone with a few counts. The chain uses TRBV7-9 and TRBJ1-2, with 7 bases identical to TRBD1. The J segment lost 3 bases and the V segment lost 1 base, leaving 2 bases of the junction unmatched. The CDR3 extends over 14 amino acids. Germline CDR1 is SEHNR and CDR2 is FQNEAQ (reference sequence). CDR3 loop: CASSLGDSYYGYTF. The CDR3 DNA follows: TGTGCCAGCAGCTTAGGGGACAGCTACTATGGCTACACCTTC.

The rearrangement links TRBV27 to TRBJ2-7; TRBD2 matches 8 bases. Germline loops: CDR1 MNHEY, CDR2 SMNVEV (reference sequence). V shed 1 base and J 2 bases; nucleotides not matched to a gene: 7. The CDR3 contains 16 residues. CDR3 DNA sequence: TGTGCCAGCAGTTTATGGGCAGGTAGCGGGACCTACGAGCAGTACTTC. It yields the protein CASSLWAGSGTYEQYF.

J is TRBJ2-7 and V is TRBV19; tentatively, D is TRBD1 or TRBD2 (7 bases each). The CDR3 runs to 15 residues. The V and J ends lost 3 bases and 2 bases respectively, with 14 bases between them. The germline gives CDR1 LNHDA, CDR2 SQIVND (reference sequence). CDR3 loop: CASSMWQGGPYEQYF. The DNA of the CDR3 is TGTGCCAGTAGTATGTGGCAGGGGGGGCCCTACGAGCAGTACTTC.

For the CDR3, the DNA is TGTGCCAGCAGCGTAGTCAGCGGTGTGGATAATGAGCAGTTCTTC. It specifies CASSVVSGVDNEQFF. This chain connects TRBV9 to TRBJ2-1, with D possibly matching TRBD2 (5 bases). V lost 0 bases, J lost 7 bases, and 14 bases lay in between. Looked up from germline, CDR1 is SGDLS and CDR2 is YYNGEE. This CDR3 is built from 15 residues.

This clone appeared a few times. This chain uses TRBV15 with TRBJ2-1, with D hard to call. This CDR3 is 13 amino acids long. The V and J ends lost 5 bases and 0 bases respectively, with 5 bases between them. CDR1 and CDR2 from the germline V gene are LNHNV and YYDKDF (reference sequence). CDR3 bases: TGTGCCACCAGCGTTAGCTCCTACAATGAGCAGTTCTTC. Its translation is CATSVSSYNEQFF.

The chain employs TRBV28 and TRBJ1-5; no clear D. The germline V and J ends were trimmed by 6 bases and 0 bases, with 15 bases remaining between them. This CDR3 region has 16 residues. CDR1 and CDR2 (germline): MDHEN, SYDVKM. The CDR3 sequence: CASRGAAEYSNQPQHF. The CDR3 DNA is TGTGCCAGCAGGGGCGCGGCAGAATATAGCAATCAGCCCCAGCATTTT.

This chain uses TRBV9 with TRBJ2-1, with TRBD1 identical over 7 bases. The CDR3 covers 16 residues. Germline CDR1 and CDR2: SGDLS and YYNGEE. The V segment lost 4 bases and the J segment 5 bases; nucleotides outside the gene matches: 12. The CDR3 DNA reads as TGTGCCAGCAGCACACTCGAGGGGGACAGTCACAATGAGCAGTTCTTC. Its translation is CASSTLEGDSHNEQFF.

DNA for the CDR3: TGTGCCAGCAGCTCCATGCTGGGGGGTCCGAATAGCAATCAGCCCCAGCATTTT. As protein: CASSSMLGGPNSNQPQHF. The chain uses TRBV7-8 and TRBJ1-5; D is possibly TRBD1 (5 bases). CDR3 length: 18 amino acids. V lost 4 bases and J lost 0, with 19 bases in between. Germline CDR1 is SGHVS and CDR2 is FQNEAQ.

The rearrangement uses TRBV5-5 and TRBJ2-7, with 7 bases matching TRBD2. CDR3 length: 13 amino acids. Germline values: CDR1 SGHKS, CDR2 YYEKEE (reference sequence). Unmatched junction bases numbered 4, after V lost 4 bases and J lost 3 bases. In DNA, the CDR3 is TGTGCCAGCAGCGGGCTAGCGGACTACGAGCAGTACTTC. It is translated as CASSGLADYEQYF.

The chain couples TRBV14 to TRBJ2-7; D is undetermined. V was cut by 1 base and J by 6 bases, with 10 bases left in between. The germline V gene encodes CDR1 SGHDN and CDR2 FVKESK. The CDR3 covers 13 residues. CDR3 residues: CASSQASNGEQYF. In DNA form, the CDR3 reads TGTGCCAGCAGCCAAGCTTCGAACGGCGAGCAGTACTTC.

J is TRBJ2-2 and V is TRBV4-3; 9 bases are shared with TRBD2. Trimming at V came to 4 bases and at J to 1 base, leaving 7 bases not matched to a gene. CDR1 and CDR2 (germline): LGHNA, YSLEER. CDR3 size: 17 residues. The CDR3 nucleotides are TGCGCCAGCAGCCCGAACCGACTAGCGGAGAACACCGGGGAGCTGTTTTTT. It translates to CASSPNRLAENTGELFF.